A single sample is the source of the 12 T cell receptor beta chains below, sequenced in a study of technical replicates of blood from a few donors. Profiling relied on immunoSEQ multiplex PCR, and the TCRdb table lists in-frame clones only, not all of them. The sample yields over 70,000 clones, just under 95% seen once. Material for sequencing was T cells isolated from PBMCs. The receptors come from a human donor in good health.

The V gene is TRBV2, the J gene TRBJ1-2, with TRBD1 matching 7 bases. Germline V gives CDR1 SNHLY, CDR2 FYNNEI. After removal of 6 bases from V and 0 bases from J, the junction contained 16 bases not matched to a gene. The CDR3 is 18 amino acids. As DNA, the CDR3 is TGTGCCAGCAGGGGGGGACCGGGACAGCTAGCGACTAACTATGGCTACACCTTC. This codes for CASRGGPGQLATNYGYTF.

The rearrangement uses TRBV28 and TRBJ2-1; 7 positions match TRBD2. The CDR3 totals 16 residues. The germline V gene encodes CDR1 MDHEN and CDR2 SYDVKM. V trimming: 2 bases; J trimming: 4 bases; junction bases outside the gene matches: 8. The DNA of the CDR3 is TGTGCCAGCAGTTTACTGGCGGGAGCGAGATACAATGAGCAGTTCTTC. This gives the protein CASSLLAGARYNEQFF.

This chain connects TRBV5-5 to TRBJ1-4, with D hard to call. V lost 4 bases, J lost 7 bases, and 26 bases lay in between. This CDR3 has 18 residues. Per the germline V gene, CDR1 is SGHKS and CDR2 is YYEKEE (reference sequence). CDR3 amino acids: CASSLSSSKYSSFEKLFF. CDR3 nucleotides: TGTGCCAGCAGCCTATCGTCATCTAAATACAGCAGTTTTGAAAAACTGTTTTTT.

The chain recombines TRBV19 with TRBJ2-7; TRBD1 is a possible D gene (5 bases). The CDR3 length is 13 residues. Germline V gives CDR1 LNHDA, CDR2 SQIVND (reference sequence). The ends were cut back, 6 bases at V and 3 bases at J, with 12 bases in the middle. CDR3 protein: CASSKDRFYEQYF. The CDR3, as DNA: TGTGCCAGTAGCAAAGACAGATTCTACGAGCAGTACTTC. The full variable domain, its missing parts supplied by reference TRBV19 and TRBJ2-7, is DGGITQSPKYLFRKEGQNVTLSCEQNLNHDAMYWYRQDPGQGLRLIYYSQIVNDFQKGDIAEGYSVSREKKESFPLTVTSAQKNPTAFYLCASSKDRFYEQYFGPGTRLTVT.

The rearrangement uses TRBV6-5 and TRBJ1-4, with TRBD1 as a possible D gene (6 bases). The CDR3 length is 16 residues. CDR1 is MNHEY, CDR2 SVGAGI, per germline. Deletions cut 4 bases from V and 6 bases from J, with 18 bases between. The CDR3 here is CASSFFYGTKDEKLFF. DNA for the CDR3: TGTGCCAGCAGTTTCTTCTACGGGACAAAGGATGAAAAACTGTTTTTT.

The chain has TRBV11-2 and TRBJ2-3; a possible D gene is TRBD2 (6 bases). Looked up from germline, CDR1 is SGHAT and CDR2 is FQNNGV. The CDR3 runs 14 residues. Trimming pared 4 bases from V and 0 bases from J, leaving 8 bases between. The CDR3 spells CASSSGTSTDTQYF. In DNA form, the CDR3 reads TGTGCCAGCAGCTCCGGGACTAGCACAGATACGCAGTATTTT.

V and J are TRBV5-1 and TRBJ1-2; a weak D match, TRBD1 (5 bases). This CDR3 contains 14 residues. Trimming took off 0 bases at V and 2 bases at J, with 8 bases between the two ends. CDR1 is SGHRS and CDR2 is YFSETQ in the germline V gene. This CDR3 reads CASSLGSGNYGYTF. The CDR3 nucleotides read TGCGCCAGCAGCTTGGGGTCAGGGAACTATGGCTACACCTTC.

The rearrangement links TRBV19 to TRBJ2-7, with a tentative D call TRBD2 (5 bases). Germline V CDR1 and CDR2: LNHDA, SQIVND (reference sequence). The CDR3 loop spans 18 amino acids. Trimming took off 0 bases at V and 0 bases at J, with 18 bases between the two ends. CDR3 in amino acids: CASSIDPPGGESSYEQYF. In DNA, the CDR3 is TGTGCCAGTAGTATAGACCCCCCTGGTGGGGAGAGCTCCTACGAGCAGTACTTC.

The CDR3 DNA is TGTGCCAGCAGTGAATTTAGCACCGGGGAGCTGTTTTTT. Translating it yields CASSEFSTGELFF. The chain joins TRBV25-1 to TRBJ2-2; unclear D gene. The CDR3 is 13 amino acids. V lost 1 base and J 4 bases, leaving 4 bases between the germline ends. CDR1 and CDR2 (germline): MGHDK, SYGVNS.

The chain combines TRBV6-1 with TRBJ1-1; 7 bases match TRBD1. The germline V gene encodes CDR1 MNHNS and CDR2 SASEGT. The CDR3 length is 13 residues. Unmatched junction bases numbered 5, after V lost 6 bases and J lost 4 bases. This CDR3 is CASRGQVSTEAFF. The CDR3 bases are TGTGCCAGCAGAGGACAGGTTTCCACTGAAGCTTTCTTT.

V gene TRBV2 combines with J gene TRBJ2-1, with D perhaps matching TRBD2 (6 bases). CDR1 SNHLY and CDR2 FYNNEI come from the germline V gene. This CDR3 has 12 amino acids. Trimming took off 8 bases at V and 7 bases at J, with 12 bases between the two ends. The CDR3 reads CASAPRGNEQFF. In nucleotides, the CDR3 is TGTGCCAGCGCCCCCCGGGGGAATGAGCAGTTCTTC.

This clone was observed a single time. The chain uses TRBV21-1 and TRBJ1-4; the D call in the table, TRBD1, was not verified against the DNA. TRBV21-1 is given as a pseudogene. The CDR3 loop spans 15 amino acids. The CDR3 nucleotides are TGTGCCAGCAGCAAAGCGCTTCCAGGGTCTGAAAAACTGTTTTTT. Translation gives CASSKALPGSEKLFF.